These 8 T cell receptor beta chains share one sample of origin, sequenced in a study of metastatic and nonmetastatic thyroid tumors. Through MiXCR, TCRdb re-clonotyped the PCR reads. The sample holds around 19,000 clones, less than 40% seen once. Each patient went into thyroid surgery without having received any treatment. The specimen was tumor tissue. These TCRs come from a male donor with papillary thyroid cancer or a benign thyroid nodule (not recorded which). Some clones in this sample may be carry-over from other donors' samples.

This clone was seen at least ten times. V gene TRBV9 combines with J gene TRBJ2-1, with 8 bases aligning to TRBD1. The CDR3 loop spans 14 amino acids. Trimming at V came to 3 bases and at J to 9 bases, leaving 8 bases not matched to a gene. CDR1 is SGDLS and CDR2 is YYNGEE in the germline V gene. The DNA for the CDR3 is TGTGCCAGCAGCGATCCCCAGGGGGCTGCTGAGCAGTTCTTC. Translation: CASSDPQGAAEQFF.

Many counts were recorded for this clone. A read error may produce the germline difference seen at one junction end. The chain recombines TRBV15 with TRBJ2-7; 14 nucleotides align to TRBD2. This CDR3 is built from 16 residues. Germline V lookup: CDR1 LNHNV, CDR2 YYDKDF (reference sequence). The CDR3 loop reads CATSREGTSGRDERYF. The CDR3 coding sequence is TGTGCCACCAGCAGAGAAGGGACTAGCGGGAGAGACGAGCGGTACTTC. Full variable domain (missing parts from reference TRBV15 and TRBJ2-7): DAMVIQNPRYQVTQFGKPVTLSCSQTLNHNVMYWYQQKSSQAPKLLFHYYDKDFNNEADTPDNFQSRRPNTSFCFLDIRSPGLGDTAMYLCATSREGTSGRDERYFGPGTRLTVT.

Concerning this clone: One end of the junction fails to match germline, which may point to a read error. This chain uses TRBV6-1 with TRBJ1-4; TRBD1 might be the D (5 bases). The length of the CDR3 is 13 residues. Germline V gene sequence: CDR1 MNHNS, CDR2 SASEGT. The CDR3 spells CASIQGGIEKLLF. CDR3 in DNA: TGTGCCAGCATCCAGGGAGGGATCGAAAAACTGCTTTTT.

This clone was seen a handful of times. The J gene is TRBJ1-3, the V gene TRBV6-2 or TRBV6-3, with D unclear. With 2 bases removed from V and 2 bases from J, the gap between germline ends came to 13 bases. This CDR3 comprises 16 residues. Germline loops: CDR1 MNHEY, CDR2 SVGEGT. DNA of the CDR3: TGTGCCAGCAGTTACGGTTTGATGAGACCTGGAAACACCATATATTTT. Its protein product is CASSYGLMRPGNTIYF.

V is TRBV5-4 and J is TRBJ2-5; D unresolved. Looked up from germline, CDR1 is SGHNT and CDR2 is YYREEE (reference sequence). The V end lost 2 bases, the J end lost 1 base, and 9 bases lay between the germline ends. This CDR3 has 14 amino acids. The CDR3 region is CASSFQWTQETQYF. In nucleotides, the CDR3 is TGTGCCAGCAGCTTTCAGTGGACCCAAGAGACCCAGTACTTC.

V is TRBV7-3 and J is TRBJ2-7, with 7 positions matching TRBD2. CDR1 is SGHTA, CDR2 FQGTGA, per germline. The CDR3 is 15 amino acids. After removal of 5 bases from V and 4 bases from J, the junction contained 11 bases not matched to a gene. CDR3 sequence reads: CASSSEGGIPYEQYF. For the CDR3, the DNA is TGTGCCAGCAGCAGCGAGGGAGGGATCCCGTACGAGCAGTACTTC.

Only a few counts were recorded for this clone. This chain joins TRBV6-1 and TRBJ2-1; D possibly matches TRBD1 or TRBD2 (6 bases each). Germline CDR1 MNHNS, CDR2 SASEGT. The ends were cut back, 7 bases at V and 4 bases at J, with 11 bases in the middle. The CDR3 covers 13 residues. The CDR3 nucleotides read TGTGCCAGCAAGGGGGACTGGTACAATGAGCAGTTCTTC. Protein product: CASKGDWYNEQFF.

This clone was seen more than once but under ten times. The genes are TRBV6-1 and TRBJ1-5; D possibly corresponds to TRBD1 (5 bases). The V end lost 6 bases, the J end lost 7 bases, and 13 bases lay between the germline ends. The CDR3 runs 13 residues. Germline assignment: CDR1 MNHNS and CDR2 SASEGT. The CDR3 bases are TGTGCCAGCAGCCGAGGGGTGTGGCAGCCCCAGCATTTT. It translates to CASSRGVWQPQHF.